Below, 28 T cell receptor beta chains from the same sample are listed, as sequenced in a study of cytomegalovirus exposure and HLA in healthy donors. PCR used 60 Vbeta primers and 13 Jbeta primers. TCRdb's copy holds only in-frame clones and misses some; the assay was immunoSEQ multiplex PCR. Among about 110,000 clones listed, around 75% were seen once. Sequencing was performed on PBMCs. Receptors were obtained from a woman in her twenties or thirties in good health and CMV-seronegative.

The rearrangement links TRBV6-5 to TRBJ2-5, with 10 bases identical to TRBD1. Germline V lookup: CDR1 MNHEY, CDR2 SVGAGI. The CDR3 spans 15 residues. Trimming took 2 bases from V and 5 from J; bases not matched to a gene: 5. Here the CDR3 reads CASSYGTGATETQYF. The DNA of the CDR3 is TGTGCCAGCAGTTACGGGACAGGGGCCACGGAGACCCAGTACTTC.

The rearrangement links TRBV30 to TRBJ1-2; D call uncertain. The CDR3 covers 15 residues. The V end lost 4 bases, the J end lost 2 bases, and 17 bases lay between the germline ends. In germline, CDR1 is GTSNPN, CDR2 SVGIG (reference sequence). The CDR3 is CAWTGAIAMNYGYTF. The CDR3 nucleotides are TGTGCCTGGACCGGAGCAATAGCAATGAACTATGGCTACACCTTC.

The chain combines TRBV28 with TRBJ2-7; TRBD2 aligns across 8 bases. This CDR3 comprises 14 residues. V was pared by 7 bases and J by 4 bases, with 9 bases of the junction left unmatched. Germline V CDR1 and CDR2: MDHEN, SYDVKM. CDR3 in DNA: TGTGCCAGCACCGCCCTCGGGAGGGGTTACGAGCAGTACTTC. Encoded protein: CASTALGRGYEQYF.

This clone was seen once. The V and J genes are TRBV19 and TRBJ1-1; 9 nucleotides match TRBD1. Trimming removed 4 bases from V and 0 bases from J; junction bases left unmatched: 12. Per germline, CDR1 LNHDA and CDR2 SQIVND (reference sequence). CDR3 length: 18 residues. The CDR3 sequence: CASSTPGQGIALNTEAFF. CDR3 coding DNA: TGTGCCAGTAGTACCCCCGGACAGGGGATAGCACTGAACACTGAAGCTTTCTTT.

The rearrangement uses TRBV5-1 and TRBJ2-1; D is unclear. The V gene lost 0 bases and the J gene lost 8 bases, with 15 bases spanning the gap. This CDR3 has 15 amino acids. CDR1 and CDR2 (germline): SGHRS, YFSETQ. CDR3: CASSLEPRPRDEQFF. DNA of the CDR3: TGCGCCAGCAGCTTGGAGCCTAGGCCTCGGGATGAGCAGTTCTTC.

The V gene is TRBV4-3, the J gene TRBJ1-1; tentatively, D is TRBD1 (5 bases). Germline CDR1 is LGHNA and CDR2 is YSLEER. CDR3 length: 15 residues. V was cut by 4 bases and J by 2 bases, with 14 bases left in between. CDR3 in amino acids: CASSRGEGPNTEAFF. CDR3 DNA: TGCGCCAGCAGCCGCGGGGAGGGACCTAACACTGAAGCTTTCTTT.

The genes are TRBV6-5 and TRBJ2-2; 14 bases map to TRBD2. Germline values: CDR1 MNHEY, CDR2 SVGAGI. The CDR3 contains 14 residues. The ends lost 8 bases at V and 5 bases at J; junction bases unmatched: 1. The CDR3 region has the DNA TGTGCCAGCGGACTAGCGGGAGGAACCGGGGAGCTGTTTTTT. This gives the protein CASGLAGGTGELFF.

The chain uses TRBV19 and TRBJ2-1; 10 nucleotides align to TRBD1. Losses at the gene ends were 3 bases for V and 1 base for J; bases not matched to a gene: 6. There are 17 residues in the CDR3. From germline, CDR1 is LNHDA and CDR2 SQIVND (reference sequence). The CDR3 spells CASSIIPGQGSYNEQFF. The CDR3 region has the DNA TGTGCCAGTAGTATTATACCGGGACAGGGGTCCTACAATGAGCAGTTCTTC.

The V call is TRBV5-1, the J call TRBJ2-7, with 9 bases matching TRBD1. There are 17 residues in the CDR3. Germline V gene sequence: CDR1 SGHRS, CDR2 YFSETQ. V was clipped by 0 bases and J by 4 bases; unmatched bases: 11. The DNA for the CDR3 is TGCGCCAGCAGCTTGGTACGGGACAGGGTTGGAGGTTACGAGCAGTACTTC. This codes for CASSLVRDRVGGYEQYF.

The genes are TRBV19 and TRBJ1-4; no definite D call. This CDR3 contains 14 residues. The germline V and J ends were trimmed by 4 bases and 10 bases, with 16 bases remaining between them. The V gene's germline CDR1 is LNHDA and CDR2 SQIVND (reference sequence). The CDR3 DNA is TGTGCCAGTAGTAAACCCTCAACGGAGTCAAAACTGTTTTTT. Its protein is CASSKPSTESKLFF.

The genes are TRBV29-1 and TRBJ2-6, with D tentatively TRBD1 (6 bases). The CDR3 loop spans 13 amino acids. Trimming removed 6 bases from V and 0 bases from J, with 6 bases in between. Germline-derived CDR1 and CDR2 are SQVTM and ANQGSEA. The CDR3 loop is CSVDSSGANVLTF. The CDR3 coding sequence is TGCAGCGTGGACAGCTCTGGGGCCAACGTCCTGACTTTC.

V and J are TRBV27 and TRBJ1-1, with 8 bases aligning to TRBD1. With V trimmed by 6 bases and J by 5 bases, 8 bases remained unmatched. This CDR3 is built from 14 residues. The germline V gene encodes CDR1 MNHEY and CDR2 SMNVEV (reference sequence). The CDR3 loop is CASRQDRAGTEAFF. The CDR3 DNA reads as TGTGCCAGCAGACAGGACAGGGCGGGGACTGAAGCTTTCTTT.

This clone was recorded once. The V and J genes are TRBV18 and TRBJ1-2; D gene unclear. This CDR3 region has 13 residues. Germline values: CDR1 KGHSH, CDR2 LQKENI. V shed 0 bases and J shed 2 bases, with 4 bases lying between them. The CDR3 sequence is CASSPPSNYGYTF. The CDR3 coding sequence is TGTGCCAGCTCACCACCGTCAAACTATGGCTACACCTTC.

The table lists this clone with a few counts. The genes are TRBV30 and TRBJ1-2, with D unclear. CDR3 length: 12 residues. V was trimmed by 4 bases and J by 3 bases, leaving 9 bases between them. The germline gives CDR1 GTSNPN, CDR2 SVGIG (reference sequence). The CDR3: CAWTGSYYGYTF. The CDR3 DNA is TGTGCCTGGACAGGCTCATACTATGGCTACACCTTC.

This clone showed up just once. Its ends do not fully match the called genes, so a read error is possible. V usage is TRBV28 and J usage is TRBJ1-4; 7 bases map to TRBD1. CDR3 length: 11 amino acids. Germline-derived CDR1 and CDR2 are MDHEN and SYDVKM. The CDR3 DNA follows: TGTGCCAGCAGAACGACCGGGACAGTAATTTTT. It codes for CASRTTGTVIF.

Worth noting for this clone: Additional DNA sequences in this sample encode the identical CDR3. The V call is TRBV5-6, the J call TRBJ1-5, with D maybe TRBD1 (6 bases). The germline V gene encodes CDR1 SGHDT and CDR2 YYEEEE. V was pared by 1 base and J by 1 base, with 6 bases between. CDR3 length equals 14 residues. As DNA, the CDR3 is TGTGCCAGCAGCTTGAGGGGGAGCAATCAGCCCCAGCATTTT. Encoded protein: CASSLRGSNQPQHF.

The sample holds one count of this clone. This chain connects TRBV9 to TRBJ2-5; TRBD2 matches 8 bases. Per the germline V gene, CDR1 is SGDLS and CDR2 is YYNGEE. The CDR3 sequence is 18 residues long. V was clipped by 2 bases and J by 5 bases; unmatched bases: 17. The DNA for the CDR3 is TGTGCCAGCAGCGTGCCCCAACGGACTAGCAGGAGATTCGAGACCCAGTACTTC. It encodes CASSVPQRTSRRFETQYF.

The V gene is TRBV20-1, the J gene TRBJ2-7; no clear D gene. The CDR3 extends over 10 amino acids. Looked up from germline, CDR1 is DFQATT and CDR2 is SNEGSKA (reference sequence). Trimming left V 6 bases short and J 7 bases short, with 10 bases between. The CDR3 region is CSANPREQYF. CDR3 nucleotides: TGCAGTGCAAATCCGAGAGAGCAGTACTTC.

This clone occurred once. This same CDR3 is encoded by further DNA sequences in the sample. The chain carries TRBV29-1 and TRBJ1-1, with D unclear. The CDR3 has 13 residues. Germline V CDR1 and CDR2: SQVTM, ANQGSEA. Trimming stripped 6 bases from V and 0 bases from J, with 11 bases between. This CDR3 reads CSVGLTVNTEAFF. The CDR3 region has the DNA TGCAGCGTCGGACTTACAGTGAACACTGAAGCTTTCTTT.

The V and J genes are TRBV5-8 and TRBJ2-7, with TRBD2 matching 8 bases. V trimming: 2 bases; J trimming: 3 bases; junction bases outside the gene matches: 7. The CDR3 runs 15 residues. Per germline, CDR1 SGHTS and CDR2 YDEGEE. CDR3: CASSFASGGYYEQYF. In nucleotides, the CDR3 is TGTGCCAGCAGCTTCGCCAGCGGGGGTTACTACGAGCAGTACTTC.

The rearrangement links TRBV6-4 to TRBJ1-1, with D tentatively TRBD1 (5 bases). The V end was cut by 0 bases, the J end by 6 bases, with 11 bases between. CDR1 MRHNA and CDR2 SNTAGT come from the germline V gene. This CDR3 is 14 amino acids long. The chain's CDR3 is CASSDSGGAAEAFF. CDR3 nucleotide sequence: TGTGCCAGCAGTGACTCCGGCGGGGCGGCTGAAGCTTTCTTT.

The chain couples TRBV5-1 to TRBJ1-6; 8 nucleotides line up with TRBD1. Germline CDR1 is SGHRS and CDR2 is YFSETQ. Unmatched junction bases numbered 3, after V lost 1 base and J lost 6 bases. The CDR3 runs to 15 residues. The CDR3 DNA reads as TGCGCCAGCAGCTTGCAGGGGGCGGGTAATTCACCCCTCCACTTT. Amino acids: CASSLQGAGNSPLHF.

The genes are TRBV2 and TRBJ2-5; TRBD2 matches at 10 bases. CDR1 is SNHLY and CDR2 is FYNNEI in the germline V gene. J gave up 4 bases and V 10 bases, and 6 bases lay outside the gene matches. The CDR3 runs to 13 residues. CDR3 bases: TGTGCCATAAGAGCGGGGGGGCGAGAGACCCAGTACTTC. It specifies CAIRAGGRETQYF.

The chain links TRBV10-3 to TRBJ2-2; 10 nucleotides agree with TRBD2. The V gene's germline CDR1 is ENHRY and CDR2 SYGVKD. This CDR3 has 20 residues. With 4 bases clipped from V and 4 bases from J, the junction kept 18 bases outside the gene matches. CDR3 region: CAISVRSGGLATLGTGELFF. CDR3 nucleotides: TGTGCCATCAGTGTTCGTAGTGGGGGACTAGCGACATTGGGCACCGGGGAGCTGTTTTTT.

This clone was detected only a few times. V usage is TRBV7-8 and J usage is TRBJ1-1; 8 bases are shared with TRBD1. V was pared by 6 bases and J by 3 bases, with 9 bases of the junction left unmatched. The CDR3 extends over 15 amino acids. Germline CDR1 SGHVS, CDR2 FQNEAQ. Here the CDR3 reads CASSLQTGGYTEAFF. The CDR3 bases are TGTGCCAGCAGTCTTCAAACAGGGGGGTACACTGAAGCTTTCTTT.

The chain links TRBV7-9 to TRBJ1-1; TRBD1 might be the D (5 bases). This CDR3 has 14 amino acids. Germline CDR1 SEHNR, CDR2 FQNEAQ (reference sequence). Trimming left V 5 bases short and J 5 bases short, with 15 bases between. The CDR3, as DNA: TGTGCCAGCAGCCAGACAGTGGTGGTAACTGAAGCTTTCTTT. This encodes CASSQTVVVTEAFF.

The chain links TRBV7-9 to TRBJ1-2, with a possible D match to TRBD1 (5 bases). Germline CDR1 SEHNR, CDR2 FQNEAQ (reference sequence). With 1 base removed from V and 7 bases from J, the gap between germline ends came to 16 bases. The CDR3 runs to 15 residues. The CDR3: CASSLVVRDVAGYTF. In nucleotides, the CDR3 is TGTGCCAGCAGCTTAGTGGTCAGGGATGTAGCTGGCTACACCTTC.

V usage is TRBV6-1 and J usage is TRBJ1-1; D is perhaps TRBD1 (6 bases). Germline CDR1 MNHNS, CDR2 SASEGT. The CDR3 covers 14 residues. Trimming cost V 6 bases and J 6 bases, with 17 bases left between them. The DNA for the CDR3 is TGTGCCAGCAGGATAACAGGGATTGGCGCTGAAGCTTTCTTT. It encodes CASRITGIGAEAFF.